The next 23 T cell receptor beta chains were all read from a single sample in a study of T cell responses to AZD1222 COVID-19 vaccine. The assay was immunoSEQ multiplex PCR, and TCRdb's table has in-frame clones only and misses some. The sample holds under 55,000 clones, around 80% seen once. This specimen consisted of peripheral blood, obtained on day 0 of AZD1222 vaccination. The origin of the receptors is an adult in good health.

The chain joins TRBV4-3 to TRBJ2-5, with a tentative D call TRBD1 (6 bases). The V gene's germline CDR1 is LGHNA and CDR2 YSLEER. Trimming shortened V by 0 bases and J by 4 bases, and 6 bases separated the two germline ends. The CDR3 has 13 amino acids. CDR3 DNA sequence: TGCGCCAGCAGCCAAGACAGGGGAGAGACCCAGTACTTC. Translated, it gives CASSQDRGETQYF.

By share, this clone counts as large (0.1 to 1%). The chain recombines TRBV4-3 with TRBJ2-2, with D unclear. The germline V gene has CDR1 LGHNA and CDR2 YSLEER. CDR3 size: 16 residues. Trimming removed 4 bases from V and 5 bases from J, with 17 bases in between. CDR3 region: CASSPSALLLTGELFF. The CDR3, as DNA: TGCGCCAGCAGCCCGTCTGCGTTACTATTGACCGGGGAGCTGTTTTTT.

The chain couples TRBV5-1 to TRBJ1-2, with D possibly being TRBD1 (5 bases). Germline CDR1 reads SGHRS; CDR2 reads YFSETQ. The CDR3 runs to 13 residues. V gave up 4 bases and J gave up 5 bases, with 12 bases separating them. The CDR3 region is CASSLGLGYGYTF. For the CDR3, the DNA is TGCGCCAGCAGCCTGGGACTCGGATATGGCTACACCTTC.

The CDR3 DNA sequence: TGTGCCAGCACCTGGGGCTATAATTCACCCCTCCACTTT. It is translated as CASTWGYNSPLHF. The chain carries TRBV27 and TRBJ1-6; D uncertain. With 7 bases removed from V and 3 bases from J, the gap between germline ends came to 7 bases. In germline, CDR1 is MNHEY, CDR2 SMNVEV (reference sequence). The CDR3 consists of 13 residues.

In DNA form, the CDR3 reads TGCGCCAGCAGCCCTTTTGCCTCAGGGTTAGATTCACCCCTCCACTTT. Translating gives CASSPFASGLDSPLHF. The chain carries TRBV5-1 and TRBJ1-6, with a tentative D call TRBD1 (5 bases). Germline assignment: CDR1 SGHRS and CDR2 YFSETQ. The length of the CDR3 is 16 residues. Trimming removed 4 bases from V and 8 bases from J, with 19 bases in between.

The chain links TRBV5-6 to TRBJ2-7; D gene uncertain. The CDR3 consists of 16 residues. CDR1 SGHDT and CDR2 YYEEEE come from the germline V gene. Trimming pared 5 bases from V and 2 bases from J, leaving 20 bases between. The CDR3 loop reads CASRPISNSRTYEQYF. In nucleotides, the CDR3 is TGTGCCAGCAGACCAATTAGCAATTCTAGAACCTACGAGCAGTACTTC.

The CDR3 nucleotides are TGCGCCAGCAGCCCAACGGGGAGCGGGGAGCTGTTTTTT. This codes for CASSPTGSGELFF. The chain employs TRBV5-1 and TRBJ2-2, with D tentatively TRBD2 (5 bases). CDR3 length: 13 amino acids. In germline, CDR1 is SGHRS, CDR2 YFSETQ. Trimming took off 4 bases at V and 7 bases at J, with 11 bases between the two ends.

This rearrangement joins TRBV19 to TRBJ1-5; D is uncertain. The CDR3 extends over 13 amino acids. Trimming took off 8 bases at V and 3 bases at J, with 11 bases between the two ends. Germline V gene sequence: CDR1 LNHDA, CDR2 SQIVND (reference sequence). Here the CDR3 reads CASAWDLNQPQHF. The CDR3 DNA reads TGTGCCAGTGCCTGGGATCTCAATCAGCCCCAGCATTTT.

The J gene is TRBJ2-4, the V gene TRBV20-1; no firm D call. CDR1 and CDR2 from the germline V gene are DFQATT and SNEGSKA (reference sequence). V was trimmed by 3 bases and J by 0 bases, leaving 9 bases between them. The CDR3 runs 14 residues. The CDR3 nucleotides read TGCAGTGCTAGTGTCGAACTAGCCAAAAACATTCAGTACTTC. This gives the protein CSASVELAKNIQYF.

V usage is TRBV3-1 (or the pseudogene TRBV3-2) and J usage is TRBJ2-1; unclear D gene. CDR3 length equals 15 residues. Trimming cost V 0 bases and J 0 bases, with 6 bases left between them. The germline CDR1 and CDR2 sequences are LGHDT and YNNKEL (reference sequence). CDR3 bases: TGTGCCAGCAGCCAAGACTTTAGCTCCTACAATGAGCAGTTCTTC. Its translation: CASSQDFSSYNEQFF.

The genes are TRBV19 and TRBJ1-5; D possibly corresponds to TRBD1 (5 bases). The V and J ends lost 10 bases and 4 bases respectively, with 14 bases between them. This CDR3 is built from 13 residues. In germline, CDR1 is LNHDA, CDR2 SQIVND (reference sequence). CDR3 bases: TGTGCCACCCACGAAGGGGCAAATCAGCCCCAGCATTTT. It yields the protein CATHEGANQPQHF.

The chain is built from TRBV27 and TRBJ1-2; TRBD1 agrees at 7 bases. Germline CDR1 reads MNHEY; CDR2 reads SMNVEV (reference sequence). The J segment lost 8 bases and the V segment lost 0 bases, leaving 6 bases of the junction unmatched. This CDR3 spans 14 amino acids. The CDR3 sequence is CASSLSGGARGYTF. The DNA for the CDR3 is TGTGCCAGCAGTTTATCAGGGGGCGCGAGGGGCTACACCTTC.

The rearrangement uses TRBV29-1 and TRBJ1-1, with 10 bases matching TRBD1. Trimming cost V 5 bases and J 4 bases; bases outside gene matches: 13. Per germline, CDR1 SQVTM and CDR2 ANQGSEA. The CDR3 contains 16 residues. The CDR3 sequence is CSVSPYPGQGPTEAFF. DNA for the CDR3: TGCAGCGTTTCCCCCTACCCGGGACAGGGGCCCACTGAAGCTTTCTTT.

The V and J genes are TRBV7-8 and TRBJ2-5; no definite D call. The V gene lost 6 bases and the J gene lost 5 bases, with 22 bases spanning the gap. CDR1 and CDR2 from the germline V gene are SGHVS and FQNEAQ. The length of the CDR3 is 16 residues. CDR3 sequence reads: CASSPSSPSYEETQYF. CDR3 DNA sequence: TGTGCCAGCAGTCCAAGCAGCCCGTCTTATGAGGAGACCCAGTACTTC.

This clone has just one count. This chain uses TRBV19 with TRBJ2-1; TRBD2 aligns across 10 bases. Per the germline V gene, CDR1 is LNHDA and CDR2 is SQIVND (reference sequence). V dropped 7 bases and J dropped 4; count of bases not matched to a gene: 7. The CDR3 runs to 15 residues. The CDR3 DNA sequence: TGTGCCAGTACTCTAGCGGGAGTTGGGTACAATGAGCAGTTCTTC. Translated, it gives CASTLAGVGYNEQFF.

The chain uses TRBV7-8 and TRBJ1-5; D is unresolved. Between the trimmed V and J ends, which lost 2 bases and 5 bases, there was a span of 19 bases. CDR1 and CDR2 (germline): SGHVS, FQNEAQ. This CDR3 has 17 residues. CDR3 loop: CASSLRTVARIHQPQHF. CDR3 in DNA: TGTGCCAGCAGCTTACGAACAGTCGCGAGGATTCATCAGCCCCAGCATTTT.

This chain's CDR3 is CASRRGGSSEQFF. In nucleotides, the CDR3 is TGTGCCAGCAGACGCGGGGGCTCCTCTGAGCAGTTCTTC. The V gene is TRBV5-4, the J gene TRBJ2-1, with a tentative D call TRBD2 (7 bases). This CDR3 has 13 residues. Trimming shortened V by 5 bases and J by 9 bases, and 15 bases separated the two germline ends. The V gene's germline CDR1 is SGHNT and CDR2 YYREEE (reference sequence).

This clone has more than one count but fewer than ten. V is TRBV24-1 and J is TRBJ1-2; 8 nucleotides agree with TRBD1. Per the germline V gene, CDR1 is KGHDR and CDR2 is SFDVKD. V lost 4 bases to trimming and J lost 9 bases; unmatched junction nucleotides: 9. This CDR3 is 14 amino acids long. Here the CDR3 DNA reads TGTGCCACCAGTGAGGGGGGACAGGTAAGATGCTACACCTTC. Protein: CATSEGGQVRCYTF.

V gene TRBV6-5 combines with J gene TRBJ1-5; the D is unclear. V was trimmed by 2 bases and J by 7 bases, leaving 9 bases between them. Germline-derived CDR1 and CDR2 are MNHEY and SVGAGI. This CDR3 is 13 amino acids long. CDR3 bases: TGTGCCAGCAGTTACGACCGGACGCAGCCCCAGCATTTT. Residues: CASSYDRTQPQHF.

The J gene is TRBJ1-3, the V gene TRBV30, with D maybe TRBD1 (5 bases). The CDR3 runs 14 residues. From germline, CDR1 is GTSNPN and CDR2 SVGIG (reference sequence). V was shortened by 0 bases and J by 4 bases, with 10 bases between the two germline ends. The CDR3 loop reads CAWSVLGVGNTIYF. The CDR3 DNA follows: TGTGCCTGGAGTGTACTAGGGGTCGGAAACACCATATATTTT. Filled out from reference TRBV30 and TRBJ1-3, the complete variable domain reads SQTIHQWPATLVQPVGSPLSLECTVEGTSNPNLYWYRQAAGRGLQLLFYSVGIGQISSEVPQNLSASRPQDRQFILSSKKLLLSDSGFYLCAWSVLGVGNTIYFGEGSWLTVV.

The chain employs TRBV7-9 and TRBJ1-5; D might be TRBD1 (5 bases). The CDR3 sequence is 14 residues long. The germline gives CDR1 SEHNR, CDR2 FQNEAQ (reference sequence). Trimming cost V 5 bases and J 7 bases, with 15 bases left between them. CDR3 nucleotides: TGTGCCAGCAGCGGGGACGGGCCGGGACAGCCCCAGCATTTT. It specifies CASSGDGPGQPQHF.

The V gene is TRBV6-7, the J gene TRBJ1-3; no reliable D call. TRBV6-7 is classed as an ORF, of uncertain function. This CDR3 has 18 residues. Deletions cut 5 bases from V and 0 bases from J, with 20 bases between. CDR3 DNA: TGTGCCAGCAGTCCTCCCGGGAGGGTCCCCTTCTCTGGAAACACCATATATTTT. Amino acid sequence: CASSPPGRVPFSGNTIYF.

The V call is TRBV5-4, the J call TRBJ2-1; 7 bases align to TRBD2. Germline V lookup: CDR1 SGHNT, CDR2 YYREEE (reference sequence). CDR3 length: 14 residues. J was trimmed by 7 bases and V by 4 bases; bases with no gene match: 8. The CDR3 sequence: CASSGGLSVNEQFF. DNA for the CDR3: TGTGCCAGCAGCGGGGGACTATCTGTGAATGAGCAGTTCTTC.